Sequencing of this T cell receptor (beta chain) was carried out in a study of T cell responses to AZD1222 COVID-19 vaccine. Study as a whole: Second-dose intervals near 4 or 12 weeks were combined. Whole-study findings and limits: Donors, mostly white British, included more females; clonal diversity was possibly underestimated.

Clones were sequenced by immunoSEQ multiplex PCR, and TCRdb holds only the in-frame ones, with some missing. The repertoire consists of about 180,000 clones, with just over 85% occurring once and the leading ten covering about 0.49%. About this clone: What it recognizes is unknown.

Trimming stripped 5 bases from V and 8 bases from J, with 22 bases between. CDR1 SGHRS and CDR2 YFSETQ come from the germline V gene. This CDR3 has 15 amino acids. This material consisted of peripheral blood, taken on day 0 of AZD1222 vaccination. J is TRBJ1-2 and V is TRBV5-1; D is uncertain. The receptor was isolated from an adult in good health. Here the CDR3 DNA reads TGCGCCAGCAGGGAAAGGGTCGCCTCTGATTCCGGCTACACCTTC. Its protein product is CASRERVASDSGYTF.